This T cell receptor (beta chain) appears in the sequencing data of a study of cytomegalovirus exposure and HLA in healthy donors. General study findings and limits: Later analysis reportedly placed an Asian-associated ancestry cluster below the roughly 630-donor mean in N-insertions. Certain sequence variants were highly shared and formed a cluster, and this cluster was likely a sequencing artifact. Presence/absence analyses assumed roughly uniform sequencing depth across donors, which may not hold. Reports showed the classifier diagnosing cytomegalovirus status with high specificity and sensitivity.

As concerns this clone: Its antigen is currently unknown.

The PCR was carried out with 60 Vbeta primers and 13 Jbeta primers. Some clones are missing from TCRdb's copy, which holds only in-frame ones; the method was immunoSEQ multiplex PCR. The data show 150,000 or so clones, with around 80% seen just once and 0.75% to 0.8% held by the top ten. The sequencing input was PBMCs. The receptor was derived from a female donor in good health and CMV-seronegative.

The CDR3 coding sequence is TGTGCCAGCAGCCAGAGTCGGGGGAGACCCACAGATACGCAGTATTTT. Its translation: CASSQSRGRPTDTQYF. The rearrangement links TRBV9 to TRBJ2-3; tentatively, D is TRBD2 (6 bases). Trimming cost V 4 bases and J 2 bases, with 17 bases left between them. The germline CDR1 and CDR2 sequences are SGDLS and YYNGEE. The CDR3 is made up of 16 amino acids.